The T cell receptor (beta chain) under discussion was sequenced for a study of Ad26.COV2.S vaccination and SARS-CoV-2 variants (dated by TCRdb to the early 2020s). Broadly, across the study: Vaccine-arm donors came from COV1001, a multicentre, randomized, double-blind, placebo-controlled phase I-IIa trial of Ad26.COV2.S in healthy adults. Dosing of Ad26.COV2.S was intramuscular, at either 5x10^10 or 1x10^11 viral particles, delivered as one shot or as two shots spaced 56 days apart. TCRbeta repertoire sequencing was used to assess the specificity and breadth of SARS-CoV-2-reactive T cell receptors after Ad26.COV2.S vaccination. A total of approximately 32 samples were included in the TCR-sequenced set, comprising 19 Ad26.COV2.S vaccine recipients, 5 placebo recipients and 8 SARS-CoV-2 convalescent individuals. Trial participants were randomized into five groups of five, in which low-dose or high-dose Ad26.COV2.S was given once or twice, or placebo was given on both occasions. Investigators remained blinded to trial group allocation during experiments and outcome assessment. What the study reported, not specific to this receptor: Substantial breadth of spike-specific CD8+ and CD4+ T cell responses was reported after vaccination. The study was not powered for comparison of responses between vaccine doses or regimens. Comparable non-spike TCR breadth was observed between vaccine and placebo recipients, consistent with only spike being contained in the vaccine. Higher spike-specific TCR breadth was observed in Ad26.COV2.S recipients than in placebo recipients (P = 0.0014). The authors noted that total T cell responses may have been underestimated by the TCR breadth and depth analyses.

Regarding this clone: There is no known antigen for this receptor. Base qualities are not at hand, and no much larger clone is one base apart.

The immunoSEQ Assay was the method used to sequence TCRbeta CDR3 regions. After extraction, genomic DNA underwent amplification by bias-controlled multiplex PCR, followed by high-throughput sequencing. In the source study's methods: To quantify the absolute abundance of every unique TCRbeta CDR3 region, sequences were collapsed and filtered. Usable DNA was measured by amplifying reference genes present in all nucleated cells, and TCRbeta template counts were normalized to that usable DNA to estimate T cell fraction. Repertoire TCRs were annotated as SARS-CoV-2-specific when V gene, CDR3 amino acid sequence and J gene were exactly matched to a known reactive TCR set. The reference SARS-CoV-2 TCR set was obtained from MIRA and was filtered for enrichment in COVID-19-positive ImmuneCODE repertoires, whereby public or cross-reactive TCRs were removed. Based on the MIRA antigens, annotated TCRs were further analysed at the level of specific ORF or position within ORF. Breadth was defined as the number of annotated unique rearrangements divided by the total number of unique productive rearrangements, and depth was defined as the summed frequency of the annotated unique rearrangements. Two-sided Wilcoxon rank-sum tests were applied when comparing TCR breadth between groups. In TCRdb, the immuneACCESS table is reduced to in-frame sequences with V and J assigned. These tables do not hold every clone; where another copy was compared, an unresolved V gene accounts for under half, and the others remain unexplained. V, J and clone size derive from that table, while D and trimming were established from the DNA sequence. Here the sample has about 500,000 clones; roughly 87% occur a single time. The biggest ten clones account for 1.5% to 2% of the sample.

The junction shows trimming of 4 bases on V and 4 bases on J, plus 14 bases between the germline ends. From the cysteine up to the phenylalanine, the CDR3 has a length of 13 residues. This entry keeps only the CDR3 DNA: 39 bases, framed from base 1. The germline V gene encodes CDR1 SQVTM and CDR2 ANQGSEA. Sample treatment or condition, as interpreted from the label and publication: about 20 received Ad26.COV2.S at low or high dose, single or two shots; about 5 received placebo; per-sample allocation not given. Repertoires of vaccine and placebo recipients were sequenced from samples taken on day 63 after the first injection. Between 29 July and 7 August 2020, Cohort 1b enrolled around 24 adults aged 18-55 years at one site in Boston, USA. As a vaccine, Ad26.COV2.S was a replication-incompetent adenovirus type 26 vector that expressed a prefusion-stabilized SARS-CoV-2 spike protein derived from the original Wuhan strain.

Sequencing was performed on peripheral blood, taken in a trial of Ad26.COV2.S vaccine versus placebo. The clonotype comes from a person aged 18 to 65 who received the Ad26.COV2.S COVID-19 vaccine or a placebo. The chain uses TRBV29-1 and TRBJ2-7; 5 matching bases give a weak D call of TRBD1. The DNA reads as follows: TGCAGCGTTGTTGGCAGGGATGGGTACGAGCAGTACTTC. It specifies CSVVGRDGYEQYF.